This is a list of T cell receptor beta chains from one sample in a study of T cell responses to AZD1222 COVID-19 vaccine. Measured with immunoSEQ multiplex PCR; TCRdb has only the in-frame clones, and not every one. The table shows approximately 130,000 clones, with roughly 93% occurring only once. The sample here was peripheral blood, taken on day 0 of AZD1222 vaccination. These receptors were obtained from an adult in good health. The CDR3 runs from the conserved cysteine through the conserved F or W. Fields, in order: clone size, J gene, V gene, D gene, CDR3 DNA, CDR3 protein. A D gene is named only where the DNA matches it firmly. A row's size may be missing; if present it is once, few, many or a size class.

clone size: .; J gene: TRBJ1-2; V gene: TRBV5-4; D gene: .; CDR3 DNA: TGTGCCAGCAGCTACACAGGGAAGTATGGCTACACCTTC; CDR3 protein: CASSYTGKYGYTF
clone size: .; J gene: TRBJ1-2; V gene: TRBV28; D gene: .; CDR3 DNA: TGTGCCAGCAGTTTAGATAGGTTCTATGGCTACACCTTC; CDR3 protein: CASSLDRFYGYTF
clone size: once; J gene: TRBJ1-2; V gene: TRBV24-1; D gene: TRBD1; CDR3 DNA: TGTGCCACCAGTGACCCGGGACAGGTCGAAAATTGGTATTATGGCTACACCTTC; CDR3 protein: CATSDPGQVENWYYGYTF
clone size: .; J gene: TRBJ2-7; V gene: TRBV13; D gene: TRBD1; CDR3 DNA: TGTGCCAGCAGCCCCAGGACAGGAGGCTCCTACGAGCAGTACTTC; CDR3 protein: CASSPRTGGSYEQYF
clone size: .; J gene: TRBJ1-2; V gene: TRBV3-1/TRBV3-2; D gene: TRBD1; CDR3 DNA: TGTGCCAGCAGCCTAACGACAGGGGGGGATGGCTACACCTTC; CDR3 protein: CASSLTTGGDGYTF
clone size: .; J gene: TRBJ1-1; V gene: TRBV30; D gene: .; CDR3 DNA: TGTGCCTGGAGTGGCCAGAGGAACACTGAAGCTTTCTTT; CDR3 protein: CAWSGQRNTEAFF
clone size: .; J gene: TRBJ1-1; V gene: TRBV15; D gene: .; CDR3 DNA: TGTGCCACCAGCAGAGGGGAGAACACTGAAGCTTTCTTT; CDR3 protein: CATSRGENTEAFF
clone size: .; J gene: TRBJ1-6; V gene: TRBV30; D gene: .; CDR3 DNA: TGTGCCTGGAGAGTGGTGGGGATTTCACCCCTCCACTTT; CDR3 protein: CAWRVVGISPLHF
clone size: .; J gene: TRBJ1-5; V gene: TRBV4-1; D gene: .; CDR3 DNA: TGCGCCAGCAGCCAAGCTCACACCATCCAGCCCCAGCATTTT; CDR3 protein: CASSQAHTIQPQHF
clone size: .; J gene: TRBJ1-1; V gene: TRBV7-8; D gene: .; CDR3 DNA: TGTGCCAGCAGCCAGCGATGGGGGGCTGAAGCTTTCTTT; CDR3 protein: CASSQRWGAEAFF
clone size: once; J gene: TRBJ1-6; V gene: TRBV10-3; D gene: TRBD1; CDR3 DNA: TGTGCCATCAGAGGGACAGGGCAAATGGGCTCTTATAATTCACCCCTCCACTTT; CDR3 protein: CAIRGTGQMGSYNSPLHF
clone size: .; J gene: TRBJ2-3; V gene: TRBV4-1; D gene: TRBD2; CDR3 DNA: TGCGCCAGCAGCCACCCCGCGGGGGGGGTGGATACGCAGTATTTT; CDR3 protein: CASSHPAGGVDTQYF
clone size: .; J gene: TRBJ2-4; V gene: TRBV7-8; D gene: .; CDR3 DNA: TGTGCCAGCAGCTTAGCGCAGGGGCGAAACATTCAGTACTTC; CDR3 protein: CASSLAQGRNIQYF
clone size: .; J gene: TRBJ2-3; V gene: TRBV27; D gene: TRBD2; CDR3 DNA: TGTGCCAGCAGTTTCCTAGCGGGGGGGGGCACAGATACGCAGTATTTT; CDR3 protein: CASSFLAGGGTDTQYF
clone size: .; J gene: TRBJ1-1; V gene: TRBV12-3/TRBV12-4; D gene: .; CDR3 DNA: TGTGCCAGCAGTGCTAGAGGGAACACTGAAGCTTTCTTT; CDR3 protein: CASSARGNTEAFF
clone size: .; J gene: TRBJ1-6; V gene: TRBV12-3/TRBV12-4; D gene: .; CDR3 DNA: TGTGCCAGCAGCCAGGGGCATTCACCCCTCCACTTT; CDR3 protein: CASSQGHSPLHF
clone size: .; J gene: TRBJ1-2; V gene: TRBV29-1; D gene: .; CDR3 DNA: TGCAGCGTTGAAACGGGGGTTCAGGGCTATGGCTACACCTTC; CDR3 protein: CSVETGVQGYGYTF
clone size: .; J gene: TRBJ1-2; V gene: TRBV19; D gene: TRBD1; CDR3 DNA: TGTGCCAGTAGTATCGGGACAGATTATAACTATGGCTACACCTTC; CDR3 protein: CASSIGTDYNYGYTF
clone size: .; J gene: TRBJ2-1; V gene: TRBV3-1/TRBV3-2; D gene: .; CDR3 DNA: TGTGCCAGCAGCCTAGGGGGGAACCGGGGTGAGCAGTTCTTC; CDR3 protein: CASSLGGNRGEQFF
clone size: few; J gene: TRBJ1-5; V gene: TRBV3-1/TRBV3-2; D gene: .; CDR3 DNA: TGTGCCAGCAACGGAACAGGGTGCAATCAGCCCCAGCATTTT; CDR3 protein: CASNGTGCNQPQHF
clone size: .; J gene: TRBJ2-5; V gene: TRBV7-2; D gene: TRBD1; CDR3 DNA: TGTGCCAGCAGCTTATATGGGGACAGGGGAGAGACCCAGTACTTC; CDR3 protein: CASSLYGDRGETQYF
clone size: .; J gene: TRBJ1-2; V gene: TRBV13; D gene: .; CDR3 DNA: TGTGCCAGCAGCATACAGAATGGCTACACCTTC; CDR3 protein: CASSIQNGYTF
clone size: .; J gene: TRBJ2-1; V gene: TRBV7-9; D gene: .; CDR3 DNA: TGTGCCAGCAGCTTAGGTAGCATAGGGAATGAGCAGTTCTTC; CDR3 protein: CASSLGSIGNEQFF
clone size: .; J gene: TRBJ2-7; V gene: TRBV7-8; D gene: .; CDR3 DNA: TGTGCCAGCAGCCCGCCAGTGGGCCAGGCCCACTTTTCGGCTTACGAGCAGTACTTC; CDR3 protein: CASSPPVGQAHFSAYEQYF
clone size: .; J gene: TRBJ1-5; V gene: TRBV18; D gene: .; CDR3 DNA: TGTGCCAGCTCCGAAAAAACAGGGCAGCCCCAGCATTTT; CDR3 protein: CASSEKTGQPQHF
clone size: .; J gene: TRBJ1-1; V gene: TRBV29-1; D gene: .; CDR3 DNA: TGCAGCGTTGAATCAACTCCGAATACTGAAGCTTTCTTT; CDR3 protein: CSVESTPNTEAFF
clone size: .; J gene: TRBJ1-5; V gene: TRBV28; D gene: TRBD1; CDR3 DNA: TGTGCCAGCAGTTTATTAGGGGGCGTGAGCAATCAGCCCCAGCATTTT; CDR3 protein: CASSLLGGVSNQPQHF
clone size: .; J gene: TRBJ1-6; V gene: TRBV9; D gene: .; CDR3 DNA: TGTGCCAGCAGCGTACGTGGCAGGGATTCACCCCTCCACTTT; CDR3 protein: CASSVRGRDSPLHF
clone size: .; J gene: TRBJ1-2; V gene: TRBV4-2; D gene: TRBD1; CDR3 DNA: TGTGCCAGCAGACACCGGGACAGGGAGAGGTCGGGCTACACCTTC; CDR3 protein: CASRHRDRERSGYTF
clone size: .; J gene: TRBJ2-5; V gene: TRBV6-1; D gene: TRBD2; CDR3 DNA: TGTGCCAGCAGTGAAGAAGCGGGGGGGCCAGAGACCCAGTACTTC; CDR3 protein: CASSEEAGGPETQYF
clone size: .; J gene: TRBJ2-3; V gene: TRBV7-9; D gene: .; CDR3 DNA: TGTGCCAGCAGCTTAGGGCGACCTGATACGCAGTATTTT; CDR3 protein: CASSLGRPDTQYF
clone size: .; J gene: TRBJ1-1; V gene: TRBV5-5; D gene: .; CDR3 DNA: TGTGCCAGCAGCATGGGGAACACTGAAGCTTTCTTT; CDR3 protein: CASSMGNTEAFF
clone size: .; J gene: TRBJ2-2; V gene: TRBV9; D gene: .; CDR3 DNA: TGTGCCAGCAGCGTAGAGGGAAGGGCCGGTTTCGCGAACACCGGGGAGCTGTTTTTT; CDR3 protein: CASSVEGRAGFANTGELFF
clone size: .; J gene: TRBJ1-2; V gene: TRBV7-8; D gene: .; CDR3 DNA: TGTGCCAGCAGCTCCCCGGGGGCGCATGGTGGCTACACCTTC; CDR3 protein: CASSSPGAHGGYTF
clone size: .; J gene: TRBJ2-7; V gene: TRBV7-7; D gene: .; CDR3 DNA: TGTGCTAGCAGCCCTCGGGCCGGGACCCCCGAGCAGTACTTC; CDR3 protein: CASSPRAGTPEQYF
clone size: .; J gene: TRBJ2-3; V gene: TRBV5-6; D gene: .; CDR3 DNA: TGTGCCAGCAGCCCCGACTCCGGACCAGATACGCAGTATTTT; CDR3 protein: CASSPDSGPDTQYF
clone size: .; J gene: TRBJ1-1; V gene: TRBV6-1; D gene: TRBD1; CDR3 DNA: TGTGCCAGCAGGGAACCCCTGACAGGGAGAACGAACACTGAAGCTTTCTTT; CDR3 protein: CASREPLTGRTNTEAFF
clone size: .; J gene: TRBJ2-3; V gene: TRBV9; D gene: .; CDR3 DNA: TGTGCCAGCAGCGTATTGAGTAGCGCAGATACGCAGTATTTT; CDR3 protein: CASSVLSSADTQYF
clone size: .; J gene: TRBJ1-2; V gene: TRBV3-1/TRBV3-2; D gene: .; CDR3 DNA: TGTGCCAGCAGCCTAGCTAACTATGGCTACACCTTC; CDR3 protein: CASSLANYGYTF
clone size: .; J gene: TRBJ1-5; V gene: TRBV5-1; D gene: .; CDR3 DNA: TGCGCCAGCAGCCCGTCCTGGGGAAGCAATCAGCCCCAGCATTTT; CDR3 protein: CASSPSWGSNQPQHF
clone size: .; J gene: TRBJ1-1; V gene: TRBV3-1/TRBV3-2; D gene: .; CDR3 DNA: TGTGCCAGCAGCCACGGGTACCCATCTGAAGCTTTCTTT; CDR3 protein: CASSHGYPSEAFF
clone size: .; J gene: TRBJ2-5; V gene: TRBV7-9; D gene: .; CDR3 DNA: TGTGCCAGCAGCTCCCCCCCCGGGCTCCAGGAGACCCAGTACTTC; CDR3 protein: CASSSPPGLQETQYF
clone size: .; J gene: TRBJ1-5; V gene: TRBV2; D gene: .; CDR3 DNA: TGTGCCAGCAGTGAATTACAGGGATGGCAGCCCCAGCATTTT; CDR3 protein: CASSELQGWQPQHF
clone size: .; J gene: TRBJ1-2; V gene: TRBV7-9; D gene: TRBD1; CDR3 DNA: TGTGCCAGCAGCACTCCAGGGGGGTTTTGGGGCTACACCTTC; CDR3 protein: CASSTPGGFWGYTF
clone size: .; J gene: TRBJ2-7; V gene: TRBV10-3; D gene: .; CDR3 DNA: TGTGCCATCAGTGAGTCGCAGGGTAGGTCCTACGAGCAGTACTTC; CDR3 protein: CAISESQGRSYEQYF
clone size: .; J gene: TRBJ1-5; V gene: TRBV4-1; D gene: .; CDR3 DNA: TGCGCCAGCAGCCAAGACCGGGCCGACCGGCAGCCCCAGCATTTT; CDR3 protein: CASSQDRADRQPQHF
clone size: .; J gene: TRBJ1-2; V gene: TRBV12-3/TRBV12-4; D gene: .; CDR3 DNA: TGTGCCAGCAGTACAGAGGACGGCTATGGCTACACCTTC; CDR3 protein: CASSTEDGYGYTF